This entry features one T cell receptor (beta chain) sequence. The source of the sample is a study of blood T cell repertoires in COVID-19. As for the study in general: Spain, Italy and the United States supplied samples that represented acute and convalescent COVID-19.

Germline trimming cut 5 bases from V and 1 base from J; bases unmatched to any gene: 5. The CDR3 covers 14 residues. Germline V gene lookup returns CDR1 SGHRS and CDR2 YFSETQ. In the authors' workflow: From reference gene primer amplification, estimates of nucleated cell counts were derived. Data came from immunoSEQ multiplex PCR; TCRdb stores just in-frame clones and leaves some out. The D gene and trimming were derived from the DNA, and the V and J assignments and clone size from that table. The data hold 200,000 to 300,000 clones, with approximately 80% observed a single time. The chain couples TRBV5-1 to TRBJ1-2, with TRBD1 matching 7 bases. The sequencing sample was made of peripheral blood. The receptor's source is an elderly woman with COVID-19, enrolled during active disease. CDR3 protein: CASRPGTVNYGYTF. CDR3 sequence (DNA): TGCGCCAGCAGGCCAGGGACAGTTAACTATGGCTACACCTTC.